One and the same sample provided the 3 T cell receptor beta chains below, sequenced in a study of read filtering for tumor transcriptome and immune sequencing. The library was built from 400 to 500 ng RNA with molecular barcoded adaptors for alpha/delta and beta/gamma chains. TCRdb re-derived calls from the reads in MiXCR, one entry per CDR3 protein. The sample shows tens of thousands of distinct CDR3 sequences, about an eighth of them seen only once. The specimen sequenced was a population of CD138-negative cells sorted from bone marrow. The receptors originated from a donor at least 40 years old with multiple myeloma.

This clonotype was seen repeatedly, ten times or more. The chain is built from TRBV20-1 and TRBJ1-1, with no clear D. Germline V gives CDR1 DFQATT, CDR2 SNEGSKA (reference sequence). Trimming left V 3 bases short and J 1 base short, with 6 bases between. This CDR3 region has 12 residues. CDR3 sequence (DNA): TGCAGTGCTAGTGTAGGGAACACTGAAGCTTTCTTT. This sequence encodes CSASVGNTEAFF.

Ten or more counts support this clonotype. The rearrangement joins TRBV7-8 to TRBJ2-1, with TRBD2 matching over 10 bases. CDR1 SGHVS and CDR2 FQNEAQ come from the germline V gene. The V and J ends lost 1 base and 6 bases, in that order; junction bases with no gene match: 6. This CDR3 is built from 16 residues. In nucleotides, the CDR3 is TGTGCCAGCAGCTTAGGGCGTCTAGCGGGAGTCAATGAGCAGTTCTTC. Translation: CASSLGRLAGVNEQFF.

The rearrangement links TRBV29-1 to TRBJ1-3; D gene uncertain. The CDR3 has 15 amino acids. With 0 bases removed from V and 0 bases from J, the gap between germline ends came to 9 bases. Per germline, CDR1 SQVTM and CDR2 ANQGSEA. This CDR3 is CSVEDDLGSGNTIYF. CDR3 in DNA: TGCAGCGTTGAAGATGACTTAGGCTCTGGAAACACCATATATTTT. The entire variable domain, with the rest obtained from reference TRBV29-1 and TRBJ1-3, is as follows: SAVISQKPSRDICQRGTSLTIQCQVDSQVTMMFWYRQQPGQSLTLIATANQGSEATYESGFVIDKFPISRPNLTFSTLTVSNMSPEDSSIYLCSVEDDLGSGNTIYFGEGSWLTVV.